This is a list of T cell receptor beta chains from one sample in a study of blood T cell repertoires in COVID-19. The repertoire was sequenced with immunoSEQ multiplex PCR; TCRdb's copy has only in-frame clones and lacks some. This sample has about 250,000 clones, with about 88% found just once. The specimen sequenced was PBMCs or T cells enriched from blood (not recorded which). These receptors all stem from a woman between 50 and 59 years old who had recovered from COVID-19. CDR3s include the opening cysteine and the closing phenylalanine or tryptophan. The D gene is left open where the match is weak. Expanded clones are given a class, and other clones once, few, many or no size at all.

>once|10|TRBD1|TRBV2|TRBJ2-7
CASSEDRWRF
TGTGCCAGCAGTGAGGACAGGTGGCGGTTC
>NA|16|NA|TRBV5-5|TRBJ1-5
CASSLRGEGSNQPQHF
TGTGCCAGCAGCTTGCGGGGGGAGGGTAGCAATCAGCCCCAGCATTTT
>NA|14|NA|TRBV5-6|TRBJ1-5
CASRATGSNQPQHF
TGTGCCAGCAGGGCGACAGGTAGCAATCAGCCCCAGCATTTT
>NA|15|TRBD2|TRBV19|TRBJ2-3
CASSRLAGSKDTQYF
TGTGCCAGTAGCAGACTAGCGGGTTCTAAAGATACGCAGTATTTT
>NA|14|TRBD2|TRBV4-2|TRBJ2-3
CASSQDRGSGTQYF
TGTGCCAGCAGCCAAGATCGCGGGAGCGGTACGCAGTATTTT
>once|15|TRBD1|TRBV11-2|TRBJ2-1
CASSSGTGGSNEQFF
TGTGCCAGCAGCTCCGGGACAGGGGGCTCCAATGAGCAGTTCTTC
>NA|16|NA|TRBV19|TRBJ2-6
CASNKGEGPGANVLTF
TGTGCCAGTAACAAGGGGGAGGGCCCTGGGGCCAACGTCCTGACTTTC
>NA|13|TRBD1|TRBV9|TRBJ1-6
CASSTGGNSPLHF
TGTGCCAGCAGTACAGGGGGCAATTCACCCCTCCACTTT
>NA|13|NA|TRBV7-8|TRBJ1-1
CASSWTGGTEAFF
TGTGCCAGCAGCTGGACGGGGGGGACTGAAGCTTTCTTT
>NA|16|NA|TRBV28|TRBJ1-6
CASRTGGSSYNSPLHF
TGTGCCAGCAGGACGGGGGGGAGCTCCTATAATTCACCCCTCCACTTT
>NA|17|TRBD2|TRBV5-5|TRBJ2-2
CASSWTSGSANTGELFF
TGTGCCAGCAGCTGGACTAGCGGGAGCGCGAACACCGGGGAGCTGTTTTTT
>NA|14|NA|TRBV28|TRBJ2-1
CAISGRLGSDEQFF
TGTGCCATCTCGGGTAGGCTAGGTAGCGATGAGCAGTTCTTC
>NA|14|TRBD1|TRBV18|TRBJ1-6
CASSPDRGNSPLHF
TGTGCCAGCTCCCCTGACAGGGGTAATTCACCCCTCCACTTT
>once|12|NA|TRBV6-5|TRBJ1-2
CASGNTVYGYTF
TGTGCCAGCGGCAATACCGTCTATGGCTACACCTTC
>NA|15|TRBD1|TRBV28|TRBJ1-1
CASSSLRQGNTEAFF
TGTGCCAGCAGTTCCTTAAGACAGGGGAACACTGAAGCTTTCTTT
>NA|11|NA|TRBV10-3|TRBJ2-7
CAISEREEQYF
TGTGCCATCAGTGAGAGGGAGGAGCAGTACTTC
>NA|16|NA|TRBV18|TRBJ1-4
CASSLSLTGFNEKLFF
TGTGCCAGCTCACTATCTCTGACAGGATTTAATGAAAAACTGTTTTTT
>NA|13|NA|TRBV28|TRBJ1-2
CASSLQRNYGYTF
TGTGCCAGCAGTTTGCAGCGTAACTATGGCTACACCTTC
>NA|13|TRBD1|TRBV19|TRBJ1-1
CASSVRDSARTFF
TGTGCCAGTAGTGTCCGGGACAGCGCCCGGACTTTCTTT
>NA|15|TRBD2|TRBV9|TRBJ2-7
CASSPGSAGDYEQYF
TGTGCCAGCAGCCCGGGCTCAGCGGGAGATTACGAGCAGTACTTC
>NA|14|NA|TRBV3-1/TRBV3-2|TRBJ1-3
CASSQVRVRNTIYF
TGTGCCAGCAGCCAAGTCAGGGTTAGAAACACCATATATTTT
>NA|15|TRBD2|TRBV7-2|TRBJ2-3
CASSLRTRLADTQYF
TGTGCCAGCAGCTTAAGGACTAGATTGGCAGATACGCAGTATTTT
>once|15|NA|TRBV5-1|TRBJ1-1
CASSLGQVMNTEAFF
TGCGCCAGCAGCTTGGGACAGGTTATGAACACTGAAGCTTTCTTT
>NA|13|TRBD1|TRBV10-2|TRBJ2-7
CASRGTGSYEQYF
TGCGCCAGCAGGGGGACAGGGTCCTACGAGCAGTACTTC